This T cell receptor beta chain comes out of a study of CD8+CD57+ T cells in acquired aplastic anemia listed by TCRdb under 2018. Looking at the study overall: A mean of about 3.2 ug of DNA, ranging from roughly 0.2 to 30 ug, was extracted from sorted CD4+ and CD8+ cells. CD8+CD57+ expansion was defined as a frequency above the mean frequency observed in healthy subjects. Findings and caveats that apply to the study as a whole: CD8+ Simpson's diversity did not differ significantly between patients and healthy controls (P=0.060). Fewer than 35 CD8+ CDR3 sequences were found to be shared between patients and controls, but these sequences appeared to be highly expressed in patients and within the immunodominant clones of the patients.

The germline V gene supplies CDR1 SGHTA and CDR2 FQGTGA. V loses 2 bases of germline sequence and J loses 5 bases, and the interval between the two ends is 13 bases. The CDR3 covers 14 residues, taking in both the cysteine and the phenylalanine. The CDR3 DNA has 42 bases and is translated from base 1. Flow cytometry had shown CD8+CD57+ cell expansion in the patients selected for sequencing. All patients had severe acquired aplastic anemia diagnosed by International Study of Aplastic Anemia and Agranulocytosis and Camitta criteria. At the time blood was sampled, none of the patients had received any therapy. The study deep-sequenced TCR repertoires of sorted CD4+ and CD8+ blood T cells from severe aplastic anemia patients and healthy subjects. Patients were enrolled under clinicaltrials.gov protocols 00001620, 01623167, 00001397, 00071045, 00081523 and 00961064 in the USA. Ficoll-Paque density gradient centrifugation was used to isolate peripheral blood mononuclear cells. Before DNA was extracted, CD4+ and CD8+ T cells were sorted using either FACS or magnetic beads.

Profiling of TCR beta VDJ combinations and CDR3 sequences used genomic DNA as the template. An Illumina HiSeq 2000 was the platform used for TCR repertoire sequencing. In the original analysis: Repertoire assessment relied on Simpson's diversity index, CDR3 size and DJ length profiles, and TRBV/TRBJ rearrangement plots. The most abundant DNA sequence in the deep sequencing data was taken as the immunodominant clone. CDR3 amino acid sequences were checked for sharing across subjects and were also compared against the VDJdb database and published repertoires. TCRdb reworked the public reads: Q25 trimming with fastp, MiXCR clone assembly, productive beta chains retained. Identical CDR3 protein sequences are pooled into one entry, listed with their most common genes and DNA. Clone size and V and J calls follow TCRdb, not the original study. The sample table contains 150,000 to 200,000 distinct CDR3 sequences; only one count was recorded for roughly 65% of them. The top ten constitute more than 40% of the sample.

A word on this clonotype: The antigen this receptor binds is unknown. Within one base of it there is no much larger clone, and no base qualities were kept.

Material for sequencing was sorted CD4+, CD8+, or CD8+CD57+ T cells (not recorded which) from PBMCs. The chain couples TRBV7-3 to TRBJ2-7; the D gene is perhaps TRBD2, on 5 matching bases. The receptor comes from a human donor with aplastic anemia. The CDR3 protein is CASSLEGRYDEQYF. The bases read TGTGCCAGCAGCTTAGAGGGCAGGTACGACGAGCAGTACTTC.